This TCR beta chain stems from a study of radiotherapy plus CTLA-4 blockade in lung cancer. The table came from immunoSEQ multiplex PCR; TCRdb's copy has only in-frame clones and leaves some out. The sample records approximately 28,000 clones, approximately 81% being singletons. CDR1 is MNHEY and CDR2 is SMNVEV in the germline V gene (reference sequence). The CDR3 runs to 14 residues. Trimming took off 4 bases at V and 2 bases at J, with 9 bases between the two ends. The input for sequencing was peripheral blood, taken from a patient treated with radiotherapy plus ipilimumab. The TCR originated in a human donor with non-small cell lung cancer that progressed on radiotherapy plus ipilimumab. The chain carries TRBV27 and TRBJ1-5; D may be TRBD1 (5 bases). The CDR3 spells CASSSGYGNQPQHF. Here the CDR3 DNA reads TGTGCCAGCAGTTCAGGGTATGGCAATCAGCCCCAGCATTTT.